Shown below are 22 T cell receptor beta chains from a single sample sequenced in a study of pediatric ulcerative colitis. Sequenced by immunoSEQ multiplex PCR; TCRdb stores in-frame clones only, minus some. In the table there are about 17,000 clones, about 76% of which are singletons. One to two pinch biopsies were taken from the rectum during colonoscopy. The sample was gut tissue. These receptors were obtained from a girl between 5 and 17 years old with moderate ulcerative colitis.

The rearrangement uses TRBV5-1 and TRBJ2-3; TRBD2 matches 8 bases. Germline loops: CDR1 SGHRS, CDR2 YFSETQ. The CDR3 totals 14 residues. The junction had 7 bases not matched to a gene; V was cut back by 6 bases and J by 4 bases. This CDR3 is CASTSGRQADTQYF. The CDR3 DNA reads TGCGCCAGCACTAGCGGGCGACAGGCAGATACGCAGTATTTT.

The chain recombines TRBV4-1 with TRBJ2-3; no firm D call. Trimming removed 0 bases from V and 0 bases from J, with 7 bases in between. Germline V gene sequence: CDR1 MGHRA, CDR2 YSYEKL. The CDR3 runs to 15 residues. CDR3 sequence (DNA): TGCGCCAGCAGCCAAGATACAACTAGCACAGATACGCAGTATTTT. Translated, it gives CASSQDTTSTDTQYF.

The rearrangement uses TRBV7-3 and TRBJ2-1; D may be TRBD2 (6 bases). The CDR3 is 18 amino acids. V was cut by 1 base and J by 1 base, with 17 bases left in between. The germline CDR1 and CDR2 sequences are SGHTA and FQGTGA. CDR3 region: CASSLMVGLTGSYNEQFF. The CDR3 DNA reads TGTGCCAGCAGCTTAATGGTGGGACTTACTGGTTCCTACAATGAGCAGTTCTTC.

V and J are TRBV5-6 and TRBJ2-7, with D perhaps given as TRBD1 or TRBD2 (5 bases each). Trimming cost V 1 base and J 9 bases, with 11 bases left between them. The CDR3 has 12 amino acids. Per the germline V gene, CDR1 is SGHDT and CDR2 is YYEEEE. The CDR3 DNA is TGTGCCAGCAGCTTGACGGCGAGGGGGCAGTACTTC. Translating it yields CASSLTARGQYF.

The chain links TRBV11-2 to TRBJ2-6; TRBD1 matches at 8 bases. V was pared by 5 bases and J by 0 bases, with 12 bases of the junction left unmatched. The CDR3 runs to 19 residues. Germline V gene lookup returns CDR1 SGHAT and CDR2 FQNNGV. Here the CDR3 DNA reads TGTGCCAGCAGCCTGGCCGGGACAGGTCGACCCTCTGGGGCCAACGTCCTGACTTTC. It encodes CASSLAGTGRPSGANVLTF.

The rearrangement uses TRBV18 and TRBJ1-3; 8 nucleotides match TRBD1. Looked up from germline, CDR1 is KGHSH and CDR2 is LQKENI. CDR3 length equals 14 residues. The ends lost 2 bases at V and 11 bases at J; junction bases unmatched: 8. DNA for the CDR3: TGTGCCAGCTCACCATCTGGACAGGGAGAGGCCATATATTTT. It is translated as CASSPSGQGEAIYF.

This clone was counted a single time. The V and J genes are TRBV30 and TRBJ1-1, with D possibly matching TRBD1 (5 bases). Germline assignment: CDR1 GTSNPN and CDR2 SVGIG (reference sequence). The CDR3 runs to 13 residues. Trimming removed 0 bases from V and 5 bases from J, with 10 bases in between. CDR3 region: CAWSVHGGTEAFF. In DNA, the CDR3 is TGTGCCTGGAGTGTACACGGGGGAACTGAAGCTTTCTTT.

The CDR3 protein is CASSVQPDYGYTF. CDR3 coding DNA: TGTGCCAGCAGTGTTCAGCCGGACTATGGCTACACCTTC. The V gene is TRBV6-4, the J gene TRBJ1-2, with D unclear. Trimming removed 4 bases from V and 3 bases from J, with 9 bases in between. The CDR3 has 13 amino acids. Germline V gene sequence: CDR1 MRHNA, CDR2 SNTAGT.

V gene TRBV5-1 combines with J gene TRBJ2-3; D is ambiguous. Trimming pared 4 bases from V and 5 bases from J, leaving 11 bases between. This CDR3 is 13 amino acids long. The V gene's germline CDR1 is SGHRS and CDR2 YFSETQ. DNA of the CDR3: TGCGCCAGCAGCCACGAATCGGGAGATACGCAGTATTTT. As protein: CASSHESGDTQYF.

This clone turned up a few times. This chain links TRBV30 with TRBJ1-1; 7 bases map to TRBD1. Germline CDR1 and CDR2: GTSNPN and SVGIG (reference sequence). This CDR3 is 14 amino acids long. CDR3 loop: CLTGTVNMNTEAFF. In DNA form, the CDR3 reads TGTTTGACCGGGACAGTTAATATGAACACTGAAGCTTTCTTT.

This clone was observed once. This chain links TRBV30 with TRBJ1-6; possible D gene TRBD1, 6 bases. Germline lookup yields CDR1 GTSNPN and CDR2 SVGIG (reference sequence). This CDR3 region has 13 residues. V lost 4 bases and J 7 bases, leaving 11 bases between the germline ends. Here the CDR3 reads CAWIRTGNSPLHF. The CDR3 region has the DNA TGTGCCTGGATCAGAACAGGGAATTCACCCCTCCACTTT.

This chain connects TRBV19 to TRBJ1-2, with TRBD1 as a possible D gene (5 bases). Trimming shortened V by 1 base and J by 6 bases, and 9 bases separated the two germline ends. The CDR3 runs to 13 residues. The germline V gene has CDR1 LNHDA and CDR2 SQIVND (reference sequence). The CDR3 nucleotides are TGTGCCAGTAGTATAGTCCAGGGCCATGGCTACACCTTC. Residues: CASSIVQGHGYTF.

The chain combines TRBV18 with TRBJ1-2; D is unclear. Germline V CDR1 and CDR2: KGHSH, LQKENI. V was clipped by 1 base and J by 2 bases, with 5 bases between them. The CDR3 spans 13 residues. CDR3 coding DNA: TGTGCCAGCTCACCACAGCGGAACTATGGCTACACCTTC. Its translation: CASSPQRNYGYTF. The full variable domain, in which reference TRBV18 and TRBJ1-2 provide the parts outside the CDR3, is NAGVMQNPRHLVRRRGQEARLRCSPMKGHSHVYWYRQLPEEGLKFMVYLQKENIIDESGMPKERFSAEFPKEGPSILRIQQVVRGDSAAYFCASSPQRNYGYTFGSGTRLTVV.

In this sample, this clone turned up a few times. The rearrangement links TRBV28 to TRBJ1-5; D is perhaps TRBD1 (6 bases). The germline gives CDR1 MDHEN, CDR2 SYDVKM. The CDR3 covers 14 residues. V was trimmed by 4 bases and J by 4 bases, leaving 11 bases between them. DNA for the CDR3: TGTGCCAGCAGTTCTGGACAGTCTAATCAGCCCCAGCATTTT. This sequence encodes CASSSGQSNQPQHF.

The gene calls are TRBV29-1 and TRBJ2-1, with 12 bases lining up with TRBD2. The CDR3 extends over 16 amino acids. Germline-derived CDR1 and CDR2 are SQVTM and ANQGSEA. V lost 5 bases and J lost 2; bases outside the gene matches: 7. CDR3 in amino acids: CSVPWTSGNPYNEQFF. CDR3 bases: TGCAGCGTTCCGTGGACTAGCGGGAACCCCTACAATGAGCAGTTCTTC.

The chain combines TRBV28 with TRBJ2-2; D assignment may be TRBD1 or TRBD2 (5 bases each). This CDR3 has 12 amino acids. V was trimmed by 8 bases and J by 3 bases, leaving 7 bases between them. Germline values: CDR1 MDHEN, CDR2 SYDVKM. The CDR3 sequence is CASGGYTGELFF. Here the CDR3 DNA reads TGTGCCAGCGGGGGATACACCGGGGAGCTGTTTTTT.

The CDR3 region has the DNA TGCGCCAGCAGCTTGATGGGACTAGCGAAGACCACAGATACGCAGTATTTT. Translated, it gives CASSLMGLAKTTDTQYF. The chain joins TRBV5-1 to TRBJ2-3, with 10 bases that match TRBD2. The germline gives CDR1 SGHRS, CDR2 YFSETQ. CDR3 length equals 17 residues. V lost 1 base to trimming and J lost 2 bases; unmatched junction nucleotides: 7. Based on the CDR3 plus reference TRBV5-1 and TRBJ2-3, the full variable domain is KAGVTQTPRYLIKTRGQQVTLSCSPISGHRSVSWYQQTPGQGLQFLFEYFSETQRNKGNFPGRFSGRQFSNSRSEMNVSTLELGDSALYLCASSLMGLAKTTDTQYFGPGTRLTVL.

This clone was seen only a few times. J is TRBJ1-2 and V is TRBV7-9; D is perhaps TRBD1 (5 bases). In germline, CDR1 is SEHNR, CDR2 FQNEAQ (reference sequence). The V end was cut by 5 bases, the J end by 8 bases, with 21 bases between. The CDR3 covers 15 residues. The chain's CDR3 is CASSVSLLPWGGYTF. The CDR3 nucleotides are TGTGCCAGCAGCGTATCCCTCCTGCCTTGGGGGGGCTACACCTTC.

The chain carries TRBV7-9 and TRBJ2-1; TRBD2 matches 11 bases. Germline values: CDR1 SEHNR, CDR2 FQNEAQ (reference sequence). J lost 5 bases, V lost 5 bases, and 5 bases had no gene match. The CDR3 spans 15 residues. The CDR3 here is CASSLLAGAHNEQFF. The CDR3, as DNA: TGTGCCAGCAGCCTACTAGCGGGAGCCCACAATGAGCAGTTCTTC.

The chain joins TRBV11-1 to TRBJ2-1; D is perhaps TRBD2 (6 bases). V gave up 5 bases and J gave up 0 bases, with 11 bases separating them. This CDR3 comprises 15 residues. The germline gives CDR1 SGHAT, CDR2 FQDESV (reference sequence). The CDR3 DNA sequence: TGTGCCAGCAGCCGGGACTGGGGCTCCTACAATGAGCAGTTCTTC. This encodes CASSRDWGSYNEQFF.

The table lists this clone with a few counts. The chain has TRBV7-8 and TRBJ1-5, with D perhaps matching TRBD1 (6 bases). Germline V gene data show CDR1 as SGHVS and CDR2 as FQNEAQ. Trimming cost V 5 bases and J 3 bases, with 14 bases left between them. CDR3 size: 15 residues. Here the CDR3 DNA reads TGTGCCAGCAGCACAGAAACAGGGTACAATCAGCCCCAGCATTTT. This translates into CASSTETGYNQPQHF.

The CDR3 DNA follows: TGTGCCAGCAGCTACTCCTGGGACAGTAACTATGGCTACACCTTC. Translating it yields CASSYSWDSNYGYTF. The rearrangement uses TRBV11-2 and TRBJ1-2, with TRBD1 identical over 7 bases. V gave up 4 bases and J gave up 1 base; unmatched junction bases: 6. The CDR3 contains 15 residues. The germline CDR1 and CDR2 sequences are SGHAT and FQNNGV.